This TCR beta chain was recorded in a study of T cell repertoires in cytomegalovirus infection. Study information: Selected CMV epitopes included recently identified HLA-C-restricted ones as well as well-studied HLA-B-restricted ones. The study, taken as a whole, reports: The ex vivo response was dominated by HLA-C-restricted CMV-specific TCR beta clonotypes.

Remarks on this clonotype: Its antigen is not known.

TCRdb reprocessed the reads via MiXCR and lists one record per CDR3 protein. This sample yields approximately 73,000 distinct CDR3 sequences, of which roughly 39% are seen a single time; roughly 93% belongs to the top ten. CDR1 SNHLY and CDR2 FYNNEI come from the germline V gene. V was shortened by 4 bases and J by 0 bases, with 15 bases between the two germline ends. CDR3 length equals 16 residues. The chain links TRBV2 to TRBJ1-1, with D possibly being TRBD1 (5 bases). The source material was CD8+ T cells from cultured PBMCs, sampled from culture after CMV antigen stimulation. The sequence came from a human donor in good health (CMV status not recorded). Some clones in this sample may be carry-over from other donors' samples. CDR3 sequence: CASSVSQDKMNTEAFF. In nucleotides, the CDR3 is TGTGCCAGCAGTGTAAGTCAGGACAAGATGAACACTGAAGCTTTCTTT.